The 20 T cell receptor beta chains reported below all come from one sample, sequenced in a study of cytomegalovirus exposure and HLA in healthy donors listed by TCRdb under 2017. The library relied on the immunoSEQ multiplex PCR assay. For the multiplex PCR, a mixture combining 60 forward primers for TCR Vbeta segments and 13 reverse primers for TCR Jbeta segments was used. TCRdb stores this immuneACCESS table with in-frame sequences only. Part of the clones is absent; in the studies checked, under half of the shortfall reflects unresolved V genes, and no reason is known for the rest. The sample table contains 130,000 or so clones; only one count was recorded for around 80% of them. The ten most abundant clones make up 3% of the sample. The sequencing input was PBMCs. The source of these receptors is a young woman in good health and CMV-seropositive.

The chain couples TRBV19 to TRBJ2-5; tentative D call: TRBD2 (6 bases). This CDR3 is 14 amino acids long. V shed 7 bases and J shed 5 bases, with 17 bases lying between them. CDR1 is LNHDA, CDR2 SQIVND, per germline (reference sequence). DNA for the CDR3: TGTGCCAGTAATAACGGGGGAGCAGGGGAGACCCAGTACTTC. This codes for CASNNGGAGETQYF.

The chain has TRBV2 and TRBJ2-3; D not resolved. Germline-derived CDR1 and CDR2 are SNHLY and FYNNEI. The CDR3 spans 17 residues. V lost 6 bases and J 2 bases, leaving 21 bases between the germline ends. CDR3 loop: CASRRPMVDTLTDTQYF. Here the CDR3 DNA reads TGTGCCAGCAGGAGGCCCATGGTGGATACCCTCACAGATACGCAGTATTTT.

The J gene is TRBJ1-2, the V gene TRBV11-2; unclear D gene. CDR1 and CDR2 from the germline V gene are SGHAT and FQNNGV. This CDR3 comprises 13 residues. Trimming left V 5 bases short and J 4 bases short, with 11 bases between. The CDR3 nucleotides are TGTGCCAGCAGCCCCGGGAGCTTCTATGGCTACACCTTC. Translation gives CASSPGSFYGYTF.

The chain employs TRBV28 and TRBJ2-4, with 8 bases lining up with TRBD1. The CDR3 consists of 15 residues. V lost 3 bases and J lost 2; bases outside the gene matches: 3. Per germline, CDR1 MDHEN and CDR2 SYDVKM. The CDR3 DNA is TGTGCCAGCAGTTTGCAGGGGGCTACCAAAAACATTCAGTACTTC. It is translated as CASSLQGATKNIQYF.

V and J are TRBV4-1 and TRBJ2-7; 13 nucleotides agree with TRBD2. CDR1 is MGHRA and CDR2 is YSYEKL in the germline V gene. CDR3 length: 17 residues. V was clipped by 3 bases and J by 2 bases; unmatched bases: 7. This CDR3 reads CASSHTGLAGAPYEQYF. The CDR3 DNA reads as TGCGCCAGCAGCCATACCGGACTAGCGGGGGCACCCTACGAGCAGTACTTC.

The rearrangement joins TRBV9 to TRBJ1-2, with D tentatively TRBD1 (5 bases). The CDR3 spans 14 residues. Deletions cut 0 bases from V and 0 bases from J, with 6 bases between. CDR1 and CDR2 (germline): SGDLS, YYNGEE. The CDR3 loop is CASSVGRANYGYTF. The CDR3 region has the DNA TGTGCCAGCAGCGTAGGCAGGGCTAACTATGGCTACACCTTC. Full variable domain (rest looked up from reference TRBV9 and TRBJ1-2): DSGVTQTPKHLITATGQRVTLRCSPRSGDLSVYWYQQSLDQGLQFLIQYYNGEERAKGNILERFSAQQFPDLHSELNLSSLELGDSALYFCASSVGRANYGYTFGSGTRLTVV.

The chain couples TRBV2 to TRBJ2-5, with D tentatively TRBD2 (5 bases). V was trimmed by 10 bases and J by 0 bases, leaving 12 bases between them. The V gene's germline CDR1 is SNHLY and CDR2 FYNNEI. This CDR3 is built from 13 residues. In DNA form, the CDR3 reads TGTGCCATGCAAAGGGAGCACCAAGAGACCCAGTACTTC. Translated, it gives CAMQREHQETQYF.

In its sample, this clone was seen a few times. The CDR3 DNA is TGTGCCAGCAGCCCCGGGCCGGGGGAGACCCAGTACTTC. Translating it yields CASSPGPGETQYF. The chain is built from TRBV7-6 and TRBJ2-5, with D perhaps matching TRBD2 (5 bases). The CDR3 sequence is 13 residues long. Trimming stripped 5 bases from V and 5 bases from J, with 12 bases between. The germline V gene has CDR1 SGHVS and CDR2 FNYEAQ.

This rearrangement joins TRBV7-8 to TRBJ2-3; 13 nucleotides line up with TRBD2. Germline CDR1 SGHVS, CDR2 FQNEAQ. The ends lost 5 bases at V and 0 bases at J; junction bases unmatched: 11. The CDR3 sequence is 19 residues long. The CDR3 sequence is CASSHPGLAGRTSTDTQYF. The CDR3 DNA is TGTGCCAGCAGCCACCCGGGACTAGCGGGGAGGACTAGCACAGATACGCAGTATTTT.

This clone was seen a handful of times. This chain joins TRBV29-1 and TRBJ2-5; TRBD2 aligns across 15 bases. CDR3 length: 14 residues. Germline-derived CDR1 and CDR2 are SQVTM and ANQGSEA. V lost 8 bases, J lost 4 bases, and 5 bases stayed unmatched. The CDR3 nucleotides read TGCAGCCTTGGGACTAGCGGGGGGAGAGAGACCCAGTACTTC. The encoded protein is CSLGTSGGRETQYF.

This clone was counted between two and nine times. This chain connects TRBV11-1 to TRBJ2-5, with 9 bases matching TRBD2. Germline V gene sequence: CDR1 SGHAT, CDR2 FQDESV (reference sequence). The CDR3 totals 17 residues. The V segment lost 1 base and the J segment 5 bases; nucleotides outside the gene matches: 11. In DNA form, the CDR3 reads TGTGCCAGCAGCTTAGAGCGCGGGGGGGCCGCTCGGGAGACCCAGTACTTC. This gives the protein CASSLERGGAARETQYF.

The rearrangement links TRBV10-1 to TRBJ2-5; 7 bases match TRBD1. CDR1 and CDR2 (germline): WNHNN, SYGVQD (reference sequence). The CDR3 runs 15 residues. With 5 bases clipped from V and 1 base from J, the junction kept 7 bases outside the gene matches. CDR3 nucleotide sequence: TGCGCCAGCAGTATCATTACAGGGGTCCAAGAGACCCAGTACTTC. Translation: CASSIITGVQETQYF.

The rearrangement uses TRBV4-1 and TRBJ1-1, with D possibly being TRBD1 (6 bases). The CDR3 runs 15 residues. Germline CDR1 is MGHRA and CDR2 is YSYEKL. V lost 3 bases and J 1 base, leaving 12 bases between the germline ends. In nucleotides, the CDR3 is TGCGCCAGCAGCCAGGGGGGGCCGGCGAACACTGAAGCTTTCTTT. It specifies CASSQGGPANTEAFF.

The chain joins TRBV11-2 to TRBJ2-1; possibly TRBD2 for D (6 bases). V was clipped by 4 bases and J by 0 bases, with 10 bases between them. Germline V gene data show CDR1 as SGHAT and CDR2 as FQNNGV. CDR3 size: 15 residues. The CDR3 sequence is CASSSGVSSYNEQFF. The CDR3 nucleotides read TGTGCCAGCAGCTCGGGGGTGAGCTCCTACAATGAGCAGTTCTTC.

The CDR3 protein is CASSPYRQGGETQYF. The CDR3 region has the DNA TGTGCCAGCAGCCCCTATAGGCAGGGGGGCGAGACCCAGTACTTC. The chain uses TRBV7-6 and TRBJ2-5, with TRBD1 as a possible D gene (7 bases). The CDR3 covers 15 residues. The V end lost 5 bases, the J end lost 5 bases, and 18 bases lay between the germline ends. Germline loops: CDR1 SGHVS, CDR2 FNYEAQ. Full variable domain (rest looked up from reference TRBV7-6 and TRBJ2-5): GAGVSQSPRYKVTKRGQDVALRCDPISGHVSLYWYRQALGQGPEFLTYFNYEAQQDKSGLPNDRFSAERPEGSISTLTIQRTEQRDSAMYRCASSPYRQGGETQYFGPGTRLLVL.

This sequence joins TRBV4-1 and TRBJ2-7; D possibly corresponds to TRBD2 (5 bases). V lost 0 bases and J 0 bases, leaving 9 bases between the germline ends. This CDR3 region has 15 residues. CDR1 is MGHRA, CDR2 YSYEKL, per germline. The CDR3 nucleotides read TGCGCCAGCAGCCAAGAGGGGAGCCTCTCCTACGAGCAGTACTTC. As protein: CASSQEGSLSYEQYF.

The CDR3 sequence: CASSYGTVNLSPLHF. The CDR3 nucleotides read TGTGCCAGCAGTTACGGCACCGTAAATTTATCACCCCTCCACTTT. The chain is built from TRBV6-5 and TRBJ1-6; no definite D call. The CDR3 spans 15 residues. Between the trimmed V and J ends, which lost 2 bases and 10 bases, there was a span of 15 bases. Germline lookup yields CDR1 MNHEY and CDR2 SVGAGI.

The chain carries TRBV7-2 and TRBJ2-1; TRBD2 matches at 13 bases. This CDR3 is built from 15 residues. Germline lookup yields CDR1 SGHTA and CDR2 FQGNSA. V was clipped by 7 bases and J by 10 bases; unmatched bases: 10. The CDR3 protein is CASKPGLAGEEEQFF. For the CDR3, the DNA is TGTGCCAGCAAACCAGGACTAGCGGGGGAAGAAGAGCAGTTCTTC.

The CDR3 loop is CASSLGTLYEQYF. The DNA of the CDR3 is TGTGCCAGCAGCTTAGGGACTCTTTACGAGCAGTACTTC. This chain connects TRBV7-9 to TRBJ2-7; possible D gene TRBD2, 5 bases. The CDR3 runs 13 residues. The ends were cut back, 1 base at V and 4 bases at J, with 8 bases in the middle. Germline V lookup: CDR1 SEHNR, CDR2 FQNEAQ (reference sequence).

The chain employs TRBV4-1 and TRBJ2-1; weak D call: TRBD1 (6 bases). V dropped 4 bases and J dropped 3 bases, with 16 bases sitting between them. CDR1 is MGHRA, CDR2 YSYEKL, per germline. The CDR3 sequence is 16 residues long. This CDR3 is CASSRQSGQLYNEQFF. CDR3 DNA: TGCGCCAGCAGCCGCCAATCGGGACAACTCTACAATGAGCAGTTCTTC.